The T cell receptor beta chain under discussion was sequenced for a study of blood T cell repertoires in COVID-19. Across the whole study: Collection of acute and convalescent COVID-19 samples took place in the United States, Italy and Spain. PBMCs, B-cell-depleted T cells, or T cells were the source of the cDNA or gDNA that made up the material.

The CDR3 runs to 13 residues. CDR1 and CDR2 (germline): SNHLY, FYNNEI. V dropped 6 bases and J dropped 0 bases, with 6 bases sitting between them. Per the original data handling: Scientists estimated how many nucleated cells there were by amplifying reference gene primers. Clones were read by immunoSEQ multiplex PCR, and TCRdb kept only the in-frame ones, dropping some. V and J calls plus clone size are reproduced from that table; the DNA served to infer D and trimming. Here the sample spans around 170,000 clones, roughly four fifths being singletons. V usage is TRBV2 and J usage is TRBJ1-3; no clear D. The receptor was isolated from a man younger than 45 with active or convalescent COVID-19. Sequenced sample: peripheral blood. CDR3 loop: CASREGSGNTIYF. The CDR3 nucleotides are TGTGCCAGCAGGGAGGGCTCTGGAAACACCATATATTTT. The variable domain in full, completed from reference TRBV2 and TRBJ1-3, reads EPEVTQTPSHQVTQMGQEVILRCVPISNHLYFYWYRQILGQKVEFLVSFYNNEISEKSEIFDDQFSVERPDGSNFTLKIRSTKLEDSAMYFCASREGSGNTIYFGEGSWLTVV.